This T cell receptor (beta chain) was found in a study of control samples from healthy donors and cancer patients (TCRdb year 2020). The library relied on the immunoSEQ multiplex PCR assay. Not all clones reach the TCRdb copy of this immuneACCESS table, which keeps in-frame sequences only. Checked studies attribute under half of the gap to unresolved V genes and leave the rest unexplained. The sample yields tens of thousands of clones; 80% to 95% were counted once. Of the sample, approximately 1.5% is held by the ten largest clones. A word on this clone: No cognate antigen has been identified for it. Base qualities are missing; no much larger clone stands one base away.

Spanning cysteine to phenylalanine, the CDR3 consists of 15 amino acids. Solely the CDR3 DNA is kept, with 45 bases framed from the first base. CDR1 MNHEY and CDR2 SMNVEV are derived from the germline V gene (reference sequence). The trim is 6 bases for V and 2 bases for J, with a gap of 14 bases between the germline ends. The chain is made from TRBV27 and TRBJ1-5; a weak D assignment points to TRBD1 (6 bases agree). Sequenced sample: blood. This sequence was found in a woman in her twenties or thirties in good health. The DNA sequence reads TGTGCCAGCAGAAATATTAGACAGGGCAATCAGCCCCAGCATTTT. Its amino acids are CASRNIRQGNQPQHF.